This T cell receptor beta chain was retrieved from a study of glioma-infiltrating T cells. Study outcomes and limitations: Tissue-blood divergence was below expectation in non-neoplastic patients, above in gliomas. Signature shared blood CDR3 motifs were enriched in low-divergence and depleted in high-divergence patients.

Amplification of TCR alpha and beta CDR3 regions from RNA used iRepertoire nested multiplex PCR. TCRdb re-called the multiplex PCR reads through MiXCR, storing one row per CDR3 protein. Among roughly 350,000 distinct CDR3 sequences listed, 41% were seen once. J was trimmed by 0 bases and V by 5 bases; bases with no gene match: 8. Germline CDR1 SGHTA, CDR2 FQGNSA. This CDR3 spans 16 amino acids. Worth noting for this clonotype: Antigen specificity is unknown.

The receptor was isolated from a human donor with low-grade glioma or glioblastoma, undergoing nonglioma brain surgery, or in good health (not recorded which). Specimen: glioma tissue, nonneoplastic brain tissue, or PBMCs (not recorded which). This chain uses TRBV7-2 with TRBJ1-1; the match to TRBD1 covers 8 bases. The DNA of the CDR3 is TGTGCCAGCAGCCCCCGGACAGGGCTGATGAACACTGAAGCTTTCTTT. It specifies CASSPRTGLMNTEAFF.